A single sample is the source of the 13 T cell receptor beta chains below, sequenced in a study of cytomegalovirus exposure and HLA in healthy donors. Vbeta (60) and Jbeta (13) primers were used in the PCR. Clones were read by immunoSEQ multiplex PCR, and TCRdb kept only the in-frame ones, dropping some. Here the sample spans about 68,000 clones, 70% to 90% being singletons. The specimen was PBMCs. The receptors originated from a human donor in good health.

This clone was counted a single time. The chain joins TRBV13 to TRBJ2-7; TRBD1 might be the D (5 bases). Per the germline V gene, CDR1 is PRHDT and CDR2 is FYEKMQ (reference sequence). There are 13 residues in the CDR3. With 6 bases removed from V and 2 bases from J, the gap between germline ends came to 11 bases. The CDR3 DNA is TGTGCCAGCAGGGAAAGGGGTACCTACGAGCAGTACTTC. This gives the protein CASRERGTYEQYF. The entire variable domain, with the rest obtained from reference TRBV13 and TRBJ2-7, is as follows: AAGVIQSPRHLIKEKRETATLKCYPIPRHDTVYWYQQGPGQDPQFLISFYEKMQSDKGSIPDRFSAQQFSDYHSELNMSSLELGDSALYFCASRERGTYEQYFGPGTRLTVT.

The CDR3 loop reads CASSPTGSNIQYF. CDR3 nucleotides: TGTGCCAGCAGCCCGACAGGGAGTAACATTCAGTACTTC. This chain joins TRBV11-2 and TRBJ2-4, with TRBD1 identical over 7 bases. The CDR3 consists of 13 residues. With V trimmed by 5 bases and J by 7 bases, 5 bases remained unmatched. The germline gives CDR1 SGHAT, CDR2 FQNNGV.

The chain carries TRBV7-8 and TRBJ2-7; 7 nucleotides match TRBD1. The V and J ends lost 5 bases and 1 base, in that order; junction bases with no gene match: 8. CDR1 and CDR2 from the germline V gene are SGHVS and FQNEAQ. This CDR3 region has 15 residues. The CDR3 DNA is TGTGCCAGCAGCGGGGGTCGACAGGGATCCTACGAGCAGTACTTC. Protein product: CASSGGRQGSYEQYF.

The chain links TRBV29-1 to TRBJ2-7; D might be TRBD1 (5 bases). The CDR3 length is 14 residues. V was cut by 5 bases and J by 3 bases, with 17 bases left in between. Germline loops: CDR1 SQVTM, CDR2 ANQGSEA. This CDR3 reads CSVSRGAIGYEQYF. In DNA, the CDR3 is TGCAGCGTTAGTAGGGGCGCGATCGGCTACGAGCAGTACTTC.

The V call is TRBV15, the J call TRBJ1-1; D is uncertain. Germline values: CDR1 LNHNV, CDR2 YYDKDF (reference sequence). This CDR3 region has 13 residues. V was shortened by 0 bases and J by 5 bases, with 7 bases between the two germline ends. CDR3 nucleotides: TGTGCCACCAGCAGAGACCCGGGGACTGAAGCTTTCTTT. This translates into CATSRDPGTEAFF.

This clone was observed a handful of times. The chain carries TRBV7-9 and TRBJ1-3, with a possible D match to TRBD1 (6 bases). In germline, CDR1 is SEHNR, CDR2 FQNEAQ (reference sequence). The CDR3 spans 15 residues. V was pared by 5 bases and J by 0 bases, with 11 bases between. The DNA of the CDR3 is TGTGCCAGCAGCCCGACAGGTACCTCTGGAAACACCATATATTTT. Translation: CASSPTGTSGNTIYF.

This rearrangement joins TRBV7-2 to TRBJ2-2, with TRBD1 matching 8 bases. The CDR3 is made up of 16 amino acids. With V trimmed by 7 bases and J by 7 bases, 14 bases remained unmatched. From germline, CDR1 is SGHTA and CDR2 FQGNSA. CDR3 sequence (DNA): TGTGCCAGCACCTCAGCGACAGGGGAGGTGATCGGGGAGCTGTTTTTT. The encoded protein is CASTSATGEVIGELFF.

The chain links TRBV10-2 to TRBJ2-7; D is uncertain. Per the germline V gene, CDR1 is WSHSY and CDR2 is SAAADI. This CDR3 has 13 amino acids. V lost 2 bases, J lost 3 bases, and 8 bases lay in between. As DNA, the CDR3 is TGCGCCAGCAGTGAGAACACTAACTACGAGCAGTACTTC. As protein: CASSENTNYEQYF.

This clone was detected once. J is TRBJ2-2 and V is TRBV4-1, with 9 nucleotides matching TRBD1. Germline V gene data show CDR1 as MGHRA and CDR2 as YSYEKL. CDR3 length: 16 amino acids. J was trimmed by 5 bases and V by 0 bases; bases with no gene match: 4. CDR3 residues: CASSQEGQGRTGELFF. Here the CDR3 DNA reads TGCGCCAGCAGCCAAGAGGGACAGGGAAGGACCGGGGAGCTGTTTTTT.

The chain links TRBV19 to TRBJ2-7; 7 nucleotides match TRBD1. The CDR3 loop spans 14 amino acids. J lost 4 bases, V lost 3 bases, and 6 bases had no gene match. Germline CDR1 and CDR2: LNHDA and SQIVND (reference sequence). CDR3 loop: CASSIDRASYEQYF. As DNA, the CDR3 is TGTGCCAGTAGTATTGACAGGGCGAGTTACGAGCAGTACTTC. The variable domain in full, with the rest retrieved from reference TRBV19 and TRBJ2-7, is DGGITQSPKYLFRKEGQNVTLSCEQNLNHDAMYWYRQDPGQGLRLIYYSQIVNDFQKGDIAEGYSVSREKKESFPLTVTSAQKNPTAFYLCASSIDRASYEQYFGPGTRLTVT.

The chain combines TRBV7-9 with TRBJ1-4; maybe TRBD1 (6 bases). Germline-derived CDR1 and CDR2 are SEHNR and FQNEAQ (reference sequence). V gave up 5 bases and J gave up 5 bases, with 12 bases separating them. This CDR3 has 14 amino acids. This chain's CDR3 is CASSLMGANEKLFF. In DNA, the CDR3 is TGTGCCAGCAGCCTAATGGGGGCGAATGAAAAACTGTTTTTT.

The table lists this clone with a count of one. This chain links TRBV4-1 with TRBJ2-2; 8 bases agree with TRBD2. The CDR3 runs 14 residues. Germline V lookup: CDR1 MGHRA, CDR2 YSYEKL. V gave up 1 base and J gave up 6 bases; unmatched junction bases: 1. In nucleotides, the CDR3 is TGCGCCAGCAGCCAAGTCGGGGGGGCCGGGGAGCTGTTTTTT. It is translated as CASSQVGGAGELFF.

The rearrangement uses TRBV7-9 and TRBJ2-2; D gene uncertain. V was pared by 5 bases and J by 6 bases, with 10 bases between. From germline, CDR1 is SEHNR and CDR2 FQNEAQ (reference sequence). The length of the CDR3 is 13 residues. CDR3 protein: CASSAEAPGELFF. CDR3 in DNA: TGTGCCAGCAGCGCAGAGGCCCCCGGGGAGCTGTTTTTT.